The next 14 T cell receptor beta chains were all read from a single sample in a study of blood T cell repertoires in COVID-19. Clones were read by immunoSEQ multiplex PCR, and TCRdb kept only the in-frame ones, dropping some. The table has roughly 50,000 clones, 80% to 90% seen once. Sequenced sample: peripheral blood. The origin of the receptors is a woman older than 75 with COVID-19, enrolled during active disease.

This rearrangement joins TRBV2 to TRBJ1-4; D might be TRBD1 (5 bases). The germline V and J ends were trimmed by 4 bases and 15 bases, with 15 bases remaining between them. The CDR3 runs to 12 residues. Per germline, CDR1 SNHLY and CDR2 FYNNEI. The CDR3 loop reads CASSGQSSLMFF. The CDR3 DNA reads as TGTGCCAGCAGTGGACAGTCTTCATTGATGTTTTTT.

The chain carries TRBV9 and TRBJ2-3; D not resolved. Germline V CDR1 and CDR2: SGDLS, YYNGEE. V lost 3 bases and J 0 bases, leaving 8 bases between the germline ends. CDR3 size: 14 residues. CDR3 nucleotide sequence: TGTGCCAGCAGCGGGGCTACCAGCACAGATACGCAGTATTTT. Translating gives CASSGATSTDTQYF.

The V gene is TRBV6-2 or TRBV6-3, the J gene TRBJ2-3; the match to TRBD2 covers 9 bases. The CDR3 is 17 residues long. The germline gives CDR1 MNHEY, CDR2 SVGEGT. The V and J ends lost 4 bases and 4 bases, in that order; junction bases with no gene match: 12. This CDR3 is CASSLGNWRGGPDTQYF. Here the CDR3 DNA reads TGTGCCAGCAGTTTGGGGAATTGGCGGGGGGGCCCAGATACGCAGTATTTT.

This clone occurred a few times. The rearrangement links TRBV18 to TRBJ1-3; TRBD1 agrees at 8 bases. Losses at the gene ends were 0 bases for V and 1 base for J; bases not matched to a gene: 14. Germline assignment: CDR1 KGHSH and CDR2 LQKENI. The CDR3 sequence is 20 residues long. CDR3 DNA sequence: TGTGCCAGCTCACCACCGGTCGTGGTACAGGGGGGATTATCTGGAAACACCATATATTTT. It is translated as CASSPPVVVQGGLSGNTIYF.

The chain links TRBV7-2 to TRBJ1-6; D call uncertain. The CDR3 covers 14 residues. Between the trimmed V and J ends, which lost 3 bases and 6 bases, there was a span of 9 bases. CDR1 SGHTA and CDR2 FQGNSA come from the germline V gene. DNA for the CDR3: TGTGCCAGCAGCTTGCGGGTGGGTAATTCACCCCTCCACTTT. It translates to CASSLRVGNSPLHF.

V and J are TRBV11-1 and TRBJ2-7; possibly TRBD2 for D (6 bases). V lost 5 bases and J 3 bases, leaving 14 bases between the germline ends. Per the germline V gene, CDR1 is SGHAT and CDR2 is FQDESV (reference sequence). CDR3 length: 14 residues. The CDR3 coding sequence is TGTGCCAGCAGCCTCCGGGGGAACTACTACGAGCAGTACTTC. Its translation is CASSLRGNYYEQYF.

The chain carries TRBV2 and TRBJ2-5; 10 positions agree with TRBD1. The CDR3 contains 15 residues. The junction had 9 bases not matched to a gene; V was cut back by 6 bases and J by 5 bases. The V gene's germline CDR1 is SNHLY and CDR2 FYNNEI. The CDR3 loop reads CASRTGTGDVETQYF. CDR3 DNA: TGTGCCAGCAGGACCGGGACAGGGGACGTGGAGACCCAGTACTTC.

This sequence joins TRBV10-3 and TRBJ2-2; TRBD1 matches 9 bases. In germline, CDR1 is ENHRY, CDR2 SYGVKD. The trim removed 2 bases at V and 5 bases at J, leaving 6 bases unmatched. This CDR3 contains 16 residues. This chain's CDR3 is CAISEAGTGRTGELFF. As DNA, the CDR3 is TGTGCCATCAGTGAGGCGGGGACAGGGCGGACCGGGGAGCTGTTTTTT.

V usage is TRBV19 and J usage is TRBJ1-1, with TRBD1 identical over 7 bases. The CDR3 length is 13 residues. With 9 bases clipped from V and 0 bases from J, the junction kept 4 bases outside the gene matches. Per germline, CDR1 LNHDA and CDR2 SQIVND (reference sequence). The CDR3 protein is CASRGQLNTEAFF. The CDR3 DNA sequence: TGTGCCAGCCGGGGACAGTTGAACACTGAAGCTTTCTTT.

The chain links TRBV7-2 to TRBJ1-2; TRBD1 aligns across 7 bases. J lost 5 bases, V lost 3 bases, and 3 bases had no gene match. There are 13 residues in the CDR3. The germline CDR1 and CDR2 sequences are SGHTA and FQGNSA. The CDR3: CASSFLQGYGYTF. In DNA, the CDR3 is TGTGCCAGCAGCTTCCTACAGGGGTATGGCTACACCTTC. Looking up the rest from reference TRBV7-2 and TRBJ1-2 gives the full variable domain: GAGVSQSPSNKVTEKGKDVELRCDPISGHTALYWYRQSLGQGLEFLIYFQGNSAPDKSGLPSDRFSAERTGGSVSTLTIQRTQQEDSAVYLCASSFLQGYGYTFGSGTRLTVV.

Here the CDR3 reads CAIGSSGYNEQFF. The CDR3 DNA reads TGTGCCATCGGGTCTAGCGGCTACAATGAGCAGTTCTTC. The chain has TRBV10-3 and TRBJ2-1, with 7 bases fitting TRBD2. The CDR3 has 13 amino acids. Trimming at V came to 8 bases and at J to 3 bases, leaving 4 bases not matched to a gene. CDR1 is ENHRY and CDR2 is SYGVKD in the germline V gene.

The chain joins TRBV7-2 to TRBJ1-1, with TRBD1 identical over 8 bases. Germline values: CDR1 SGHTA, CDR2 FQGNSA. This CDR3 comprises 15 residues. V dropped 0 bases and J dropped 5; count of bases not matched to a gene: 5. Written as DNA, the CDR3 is TGTGCCAGCAGCTTAGCGCAGGGGGCTATTACTGAAGCTTTCTTT. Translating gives CASSLAQGAITEAFF.

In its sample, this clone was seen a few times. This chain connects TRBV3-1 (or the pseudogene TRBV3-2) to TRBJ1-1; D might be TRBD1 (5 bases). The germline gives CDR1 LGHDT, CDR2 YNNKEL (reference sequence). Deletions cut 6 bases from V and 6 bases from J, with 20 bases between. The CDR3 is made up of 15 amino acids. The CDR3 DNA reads TGTGCCAGCAGACCGGGGACTACAACGTTGGCTGAAGCTTTCTTT. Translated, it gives CASRPGTTTLAEAFF.

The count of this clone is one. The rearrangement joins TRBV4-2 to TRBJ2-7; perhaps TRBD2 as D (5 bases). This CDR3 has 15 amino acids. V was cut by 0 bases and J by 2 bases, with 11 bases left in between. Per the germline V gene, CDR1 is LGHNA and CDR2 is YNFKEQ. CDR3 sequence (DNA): TGTGCCAGCAGCCAAGATCGTGGGAGCCCCTACGAGCAGTACTTC. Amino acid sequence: CASSQDRGSPYEQYF.